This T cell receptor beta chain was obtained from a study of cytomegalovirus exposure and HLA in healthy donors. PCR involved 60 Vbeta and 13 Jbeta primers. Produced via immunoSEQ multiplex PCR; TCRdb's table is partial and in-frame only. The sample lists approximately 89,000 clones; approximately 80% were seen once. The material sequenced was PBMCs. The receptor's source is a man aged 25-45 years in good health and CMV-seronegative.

The CDR3 region is CASRPTGGGEAFF. CDR3 DNA: TGTGCCAGCCGACCGACAGGGGGCGGTGAAGCTTTCTTT. The V and J genes are TRBV18 and TRBJ1-1; 10 bases agree with TRBD1. This CDR3 is 13 amino acids long. J gave up 7 bases and V 8 bases, and 7 bases lay outside the gene matches. Looked up from germline, CDR1 is KGHSH and CDR2 is LQKENI. Combining the CDR3 with reference TRBV18 and TRBJ1-1 gives the whole variable domain NAGVMQNPRHLVRRRGQEARLRCSPMKGHSHVYWYRQLPEEGLKFMVYLQKENIIDESGMPKERFSAEFPKEGPSILRIQQVVRGDSAAYFCASRPTGGGEAFFGQGTRLTVV.